This TCR beta chain was profiled in a study of cytomegalovirus exposure and HLA in healthy donors. Study context: An earlier analysis found around 100 million unique TCR beta sequences from approximately 200 million T cells.

Primers: 60 Vbeta forward and 13 Jbeta reverse. TCRdb's table, derived via immunoSEQ multiplex PCR, lists solely in-frame clones and lacks some. Of about 210,000 clones listed, approximately 90% are singletons. This clone has just one count. Its antigen is undetermined. Donors likely had unrecorded immune exposures despite being nominally healthy when sampled. Findings of the study overall: Donors were assumed by presence/absence analyses to have roughly uniform sequencing depth. For cytomegalovirus status, the classifier reportedly gave diagnoses with high specificity and sensitivity.

From germline, CDR1 is SEHNR and CDR2 FQNEAQ (reference sequence). V shed 5 bases, J shed 4 bases, and the junction held 10 bases outside the gene matches. The CDR3 is 16 amino acids. The J gene is TRBJ2-3, the V gene TRBV7-9, with 9 bases identical to TRBD2. This TCR was recovered from a boy aged 2-9 years in good health and CMV-seronegative. Material: PBMCs. The CDR3: CASSRPGTSSSDTQYF. The CDR3 DNA reads TGTGCCAGCAGCAGGCCCGGGACTAGCAGCTCAGATACGCAGTATTTT. The variable domain in full, completed from reference TRBV7-9 and TRBJ2-3, reads DTGVSQNPRHKITKRGQNVTFRCDPISEHNRLYWYRQTLGQGPEFLTYFQNEAQLEKSRLLSDRFSAERPKGSFSTLEIQRTEQGDSAMYLCASSRPGTSSSDTQYFGPGTRLTVL.